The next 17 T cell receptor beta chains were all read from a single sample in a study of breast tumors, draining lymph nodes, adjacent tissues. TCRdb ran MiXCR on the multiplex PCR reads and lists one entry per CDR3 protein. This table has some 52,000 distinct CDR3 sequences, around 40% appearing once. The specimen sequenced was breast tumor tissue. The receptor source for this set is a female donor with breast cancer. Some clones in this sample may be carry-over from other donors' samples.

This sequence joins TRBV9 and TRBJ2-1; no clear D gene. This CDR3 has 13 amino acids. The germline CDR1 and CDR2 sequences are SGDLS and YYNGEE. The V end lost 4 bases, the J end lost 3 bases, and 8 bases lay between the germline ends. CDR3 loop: CASSTRRYNEQFF. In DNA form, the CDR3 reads TGTGCCAGCAGCACGCGACGCTACAATGAGCAGTTCTTC. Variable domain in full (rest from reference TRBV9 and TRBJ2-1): DSGVTQTPKHLITATGQRVTLRCSPRSGDLSVYWYQQSLDQGLQFLIQYYNGEERAKGNILERFSAQQFPDLHSELNLSSLELGDSALYFCASSTRRYNEQFFGPGTRLTVL.

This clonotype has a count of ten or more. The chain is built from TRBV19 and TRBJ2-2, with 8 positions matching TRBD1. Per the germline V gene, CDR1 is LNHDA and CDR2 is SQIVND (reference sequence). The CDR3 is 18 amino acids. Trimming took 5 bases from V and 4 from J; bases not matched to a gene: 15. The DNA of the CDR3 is TGTGCCAGTAGTGTACCTCCCGGGACAGGCCTGGGCACCGGGGAGCTGTTTTTT. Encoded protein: CASSVPPGTGLGTGELFF.

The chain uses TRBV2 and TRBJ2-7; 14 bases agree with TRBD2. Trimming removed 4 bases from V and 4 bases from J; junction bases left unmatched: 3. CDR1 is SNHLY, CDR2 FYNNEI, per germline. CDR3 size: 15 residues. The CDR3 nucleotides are TGTGCCAGCAGTGGACTAGCGGGAGGGCCGTACGAGCAGTACTTC. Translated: CASSGLAGGPYEQYF.

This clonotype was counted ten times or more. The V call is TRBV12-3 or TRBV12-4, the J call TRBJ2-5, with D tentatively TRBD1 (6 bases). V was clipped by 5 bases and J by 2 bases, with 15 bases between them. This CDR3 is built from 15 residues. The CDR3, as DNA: TGTGCCAGCAGTCCAGGGGCGATAAATCAAGAGACCCAGTACTTC. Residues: CASSPGAINQETQYF.

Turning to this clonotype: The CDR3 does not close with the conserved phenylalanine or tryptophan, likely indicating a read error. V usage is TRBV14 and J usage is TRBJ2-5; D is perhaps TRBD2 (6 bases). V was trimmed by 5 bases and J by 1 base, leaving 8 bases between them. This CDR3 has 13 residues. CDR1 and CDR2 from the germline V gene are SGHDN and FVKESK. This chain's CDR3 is CASSAGGQETQYS. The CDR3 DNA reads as TGTGCCAGCAGCGCCGGGGGCCAAGAGACCCAGTACTCC.

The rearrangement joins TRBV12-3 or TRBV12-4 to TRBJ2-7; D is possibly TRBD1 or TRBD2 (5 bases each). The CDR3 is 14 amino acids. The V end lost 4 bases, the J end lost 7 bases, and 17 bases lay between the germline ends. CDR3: CASSSGTPGGEQYF. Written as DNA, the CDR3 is TGTGCCAGCAGTTCCGGGACGCCGGGTGGGGAGCAGTACTTC.

CDR3 coding DNA: TGTTCCAACAGCTCGGACAACGTCAACTATGGCTACACCTTC. Its translation: CSNSSDNVNYGYTF. This rearrangement joins TRBV7-9 to TRBJ1-2; perhaps TRBD1 as D (5 bases). Germline CDR1 reads SEHNR; CDR2 reads FQNEAQ (reference sequence). CDR3 length: 14 amino acids.

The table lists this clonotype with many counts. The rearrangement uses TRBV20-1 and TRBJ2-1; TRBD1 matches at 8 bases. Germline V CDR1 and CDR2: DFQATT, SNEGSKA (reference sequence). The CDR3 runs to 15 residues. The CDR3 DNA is TGCAGCTATTTGGACCGAGACAGGGGAATAGATGAGCAGTTCTTC. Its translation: CSYLDRDRGIDEQFF.

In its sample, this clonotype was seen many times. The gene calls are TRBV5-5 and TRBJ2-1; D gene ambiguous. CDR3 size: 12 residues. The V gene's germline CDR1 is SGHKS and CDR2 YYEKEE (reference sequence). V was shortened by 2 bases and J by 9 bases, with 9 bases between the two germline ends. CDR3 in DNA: TGTGCCAGCAGCTTACCGGGTATTGAGCAGTTCTTC. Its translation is CASSLPGIEQFF.

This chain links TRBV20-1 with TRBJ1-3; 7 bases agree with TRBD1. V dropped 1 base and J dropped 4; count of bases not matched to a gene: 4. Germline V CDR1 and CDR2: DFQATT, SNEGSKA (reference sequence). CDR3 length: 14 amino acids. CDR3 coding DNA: TGCAGTGCTAGAGCAGGGGGTGCGGGAAACACCATATATTTT. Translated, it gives CSARAGGAGNTIYF.

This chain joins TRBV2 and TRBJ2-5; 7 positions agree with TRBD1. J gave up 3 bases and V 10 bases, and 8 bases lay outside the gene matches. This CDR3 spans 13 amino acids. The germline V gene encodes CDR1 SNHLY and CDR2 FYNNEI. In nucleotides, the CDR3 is TGTGCCACCCGAACCGGGACAGAAGAGACCCAGTACTTC. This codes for CATRTGTEETQYF.

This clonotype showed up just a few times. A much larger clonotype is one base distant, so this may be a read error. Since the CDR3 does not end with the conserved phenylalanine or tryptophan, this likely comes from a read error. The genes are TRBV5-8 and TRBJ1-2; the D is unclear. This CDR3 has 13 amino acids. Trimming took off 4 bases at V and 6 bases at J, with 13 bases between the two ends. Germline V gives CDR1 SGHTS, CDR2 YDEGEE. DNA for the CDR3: TGTGCCAGCAGCCCATGGAAAGGAGATGGCTACACCCTC. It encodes CASSPWKGDGYTL.

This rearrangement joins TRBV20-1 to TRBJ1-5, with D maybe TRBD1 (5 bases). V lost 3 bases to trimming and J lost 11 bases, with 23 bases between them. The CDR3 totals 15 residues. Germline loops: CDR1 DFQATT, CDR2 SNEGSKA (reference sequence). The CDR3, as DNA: TGCAGTGCTAGTGAGGGCGGGAGGAGAGGGGAGACCCAGCATTTT. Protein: CSASEGGRRGETQHF.

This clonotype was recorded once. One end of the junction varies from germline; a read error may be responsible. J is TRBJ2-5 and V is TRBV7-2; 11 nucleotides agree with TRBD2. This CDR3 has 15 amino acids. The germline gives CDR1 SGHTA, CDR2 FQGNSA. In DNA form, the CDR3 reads TGTGCCAGCAGCTTCGGACTAGCGGGCCAAGAGACCCAGCACTTC. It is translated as CASSFGLAGQETQHF.

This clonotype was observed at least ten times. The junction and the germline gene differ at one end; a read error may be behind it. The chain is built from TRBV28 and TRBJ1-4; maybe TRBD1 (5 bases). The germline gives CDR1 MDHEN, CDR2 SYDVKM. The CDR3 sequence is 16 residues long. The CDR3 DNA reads TGTGCCAGCAGCCAAGACCCGGGACGGGCTGGAGAAAAACTGTCTTTT. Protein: CASSQDPGRAGEKLSF. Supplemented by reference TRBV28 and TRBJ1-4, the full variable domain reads DVKVTQSSRYLVKRTGEKVFLECVQDMDHENMFWYRQDPGLGLRLIYFSYDVKMKEKGDIPEGYSVSREKKERFSLILESASTNQTSMYLCASSQDPGRAGEKLSFGSGTQLSVL.

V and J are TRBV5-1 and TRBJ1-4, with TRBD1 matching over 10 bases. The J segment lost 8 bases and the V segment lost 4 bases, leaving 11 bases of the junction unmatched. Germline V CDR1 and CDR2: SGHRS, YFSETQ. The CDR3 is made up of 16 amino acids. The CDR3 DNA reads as TGCGCCAGCAGCCTATCGGAGGGACAGGGGTCCGAAAAACTGTTTTTT. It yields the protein CASSLSEGQGSEKLFF.

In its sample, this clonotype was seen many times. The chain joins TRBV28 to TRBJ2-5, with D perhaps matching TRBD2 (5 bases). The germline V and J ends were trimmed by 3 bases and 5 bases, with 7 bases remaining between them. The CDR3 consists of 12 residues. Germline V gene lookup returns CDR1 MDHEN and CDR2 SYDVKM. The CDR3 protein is CASSLGVETQYF. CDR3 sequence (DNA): TGTGCCAGCAGTTTGGGAGTGGAGACCCAGTACTTC.